This T cell receptor beta chain was obtained from a study of early T cells in non-severe SARS-CoV-2 infection. This clonotype was seen repeatedly, ten times or more. This CDR3 has 14 amino acids. V shed 0 bases, J shed 5 bases, and the junction held 3 bases outside the gene matches. CDR1 is SGHRS and CDR2 is YFSETQ in the germline V gene. Tagging with unique molecular identifiers was applied to individual cDNA molecules. TCRdb used MiXCR to reprocess the 5' RACE reads, holding one entry per CDR3 protein. Among more than 45,000 distinct CDR3 sequences listed, roughly 12% were seen once. The V call is TRBV5-1, the J call TRBJ1-2; 8 bases align to TRBD1. Sequencing input: whole blood. This TCR was recovered from an adult who was a healthcare worker with PCR-confirmed SARS-CoV-2 infection or an uninfected control (not recorded which). As DNA, the CDR3 is TGCGCCAGCAGCTTGGGAGGACAGGGATATGGCTACACCTTC. The encoded protein is CASSLGGQGYGYTF.